This entry features one T cell receptor beta chain sequence. Its antigen has not been determined. The input lacks base qualities; no much larger clone sits a single base away. These data originate in a study of vaccination and CD4 T cells after COVID-19 (dated by TCRdb to 2022 to 2024). The study in broad terms: Convalescent patients had a positive SARS-CoV-2 result on nasal swab PCR, and of these patients, several had mild disease and one had severe disease. Six males and four females were included in the convalescent cohort, with two Hispanic individuals, seven Caucasians, two Asians and one multiracial person represented. Participants got two doses of the Pfizer-BioNTech BNT162b2 vaccine (n=8) or two doses of the Moderna mRNA-1273 vaccine (n=2). Post-COVID blood samples from convalescent patients were collected a median of roughly 100 days after diagnosis, with a range of 35 to 161 days. The time from the second vaccine dose to post-vaccine blood sampling had a median of roughly 77 days and ranged from roughly 13 to 241 days. For stimulating the cultures, overlapping spike peptide pools were used, derived from SARS-CoV-2 as well as from the common cold coronaviruses HCoV-NL63, HCoV-OC43 and HCoV-229E. Control cultures used a CEFX viral epitope pool as positive control, an HIV-1 Nef peptide pool as negative control, or no peptide. The spike-specific CD4+ TCR repertoire was compared before and after mRNA vaccination in around ten COVID-19 convalescent patients and several infection-naive healthy vaccine recipients.

V ends up 3 bases short and J 11 bases short, with an unmatched junction base count of 5. Including cysteine and phenylalanine, the CDR3 has 14 amino acids. Only the CDR3 part of the read is kept: 42 bases, read in frame from the first base. CDR1 and CDR2, looked up from the germline V gene, are SGHNT and YENEEA. What the work shows at the level of the full study, not this receptor alone: The number of convalescent patients in the study was relatively small, and the study did not examine early timepoints following natural infection. In convalescent patients, a median roughly 87% of post-vaccine SARS-CoV-2-reactive clones were detected only after vaccination, suggesting vaccine-specific priming. An increase in the median number of SARS-CoV-2-reactive clonotypes from approximately 20 after infection to 38 after vaccination was observed, but the change was not found to be significant. Nearly all vaccine-specific clones in convalescent patients (304 of 307) were mono-reactive for SARS-CoV-2 spike rather than cross-reactive with common cold coronaviruses.

The library was produced with PCR. DNA from cultured CD4+ T cells underwent TCR sequencing with the Oncomine TCR Beta short-read assay at the Johns Hopkins FTIC core. The QIAamp micro DNA kit was used to extract genomic DNA from the cultured CD4+ T cells. Oncomine TCR Beta libraries from cultured CD4+ T cells were pooled using unique dual indexes and sequenced on an Illumina iSeq 100. From the authors' description of their analysis: Non-productive sequences were removed, and CDR3s that did not start with C, did not end with F or W, or were shorter than 7 amino acids were discarded. Antigen-specific clonotypes were identified using the MANAFEST web application through comparison of peptide-stimulated wells with reference and other culture wells. For a clone to be called positive, the clone needed an FDR below 0.05, an odds ratio above 5, and a productive frequency above 0.1% in at least two of three replicate wells. A clonotype was classed as cross-reactive if the clonotype showed significant expansion both in SARS-CoV-2 spike wells and in at least one common cold coronavirus spike condition. Using R version 3.6.1, CDR3 homology was evaluated through Levenshtein distances (stringdist) along with unrooted phylogenetic trees (ape). TCRdb reran the public reads through fastp at Q25 and MiXCR, keeping productive beta chains. Each entry is one CDR3 protein sequence, shown with its most common DNA and genes. In this record, the V and J calls reflect TCRdb's handling and not the investigators' own analysis. In this sample the table shows roughly 18,000 distinct CDR3 sequences, 50% to 65% of which occur a single time. The ten biggest clones cover 11% of the sample.

The sample's treatment or condition label, decoded: approximately 10-day PBMC culture with coronavirus spike peptide pools or control peptides (ViraFEST assay). To expand antigen-specific T cells with peptide pools and then pick out the expanded clonotypes through TCR sequencing, the study relied on the ViraFEST assay. The convalescent patients' positive SARS-CoV-2 PCR tests were from March to December 2020, which was before the Alpha, Beta and Delta variants emerged in the United States. PBMCs were cultured at around 2.2 million per well in IMDM supplemented with roughly 5% human AB serum and about 10 IU/ml IL-2, with approximately 10 ug/ml peptide pools added. On days 3 and 7, half of the culture medium was replaced with fresh IL-2-containing medium. After around 11 days of culture, CD4+ T cells were isolated by negative selection with the EasySep CD4+ T cell isolation kit. Ficoll-Paque Plus gradient centrifugation was used to isolate PBMCs from whole blood, and the isolated PBMCs were then either used fresh or cryopreserved at -140C. Culture conditions were generally each tested in triplicate wells.

The rearrangement combines TRBV11-3 with TRBJ1-6, with 9 junctional bases fitting TRBD1. The receptor was derived from a human donor who had recovered from COVID-19. The sequenced material came from CD4+ T cells from blood, cultured in vitro. The DNA is as follows: TGTGCCAGCAGCTTGGGACAGGGTAACGCACCCCTCCACTTT. Protein translation: CASSLGQGNAPLHF.